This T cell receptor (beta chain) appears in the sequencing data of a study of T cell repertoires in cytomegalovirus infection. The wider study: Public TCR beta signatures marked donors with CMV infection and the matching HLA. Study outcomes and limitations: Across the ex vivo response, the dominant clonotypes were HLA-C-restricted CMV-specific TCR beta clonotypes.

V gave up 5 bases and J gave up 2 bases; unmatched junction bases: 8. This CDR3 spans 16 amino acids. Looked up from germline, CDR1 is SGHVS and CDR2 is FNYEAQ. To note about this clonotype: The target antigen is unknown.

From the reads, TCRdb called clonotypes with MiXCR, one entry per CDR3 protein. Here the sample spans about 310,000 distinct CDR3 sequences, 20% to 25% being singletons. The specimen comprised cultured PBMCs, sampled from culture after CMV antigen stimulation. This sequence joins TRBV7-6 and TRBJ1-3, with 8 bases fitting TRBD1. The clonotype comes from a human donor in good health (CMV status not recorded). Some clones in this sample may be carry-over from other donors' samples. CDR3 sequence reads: CASSPRQGYAGNTIYF. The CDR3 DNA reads TGTGCCAGCAGCCCGAGACAGGGGTACGCTGGAAACACCATATATTTT.